The 20 T cell receptor beta chains below come from one sample, sequenced in a study of shared clonotypes between healthy human individuals (dated by TCRdb to between 2020 and 2021). The library was produced with the immunoSEQ multiplex PCR assay. TCRdb's version of the immuneACCESS table is confined to in-frame rearrangements and falls short of the full clone set. An unresolved V gene accounts for under half of the shortfall where checked; the remainder is of unknown origin. The sample yields roughly 2.2 million clones; more than 80% were counted once. The ten largest clones add up to approximately 0.4% of the sample. Source material: naive CD4+ T cells from PBMCs. The cell subset or site label on this specimen signifies: CD45RA+ positively selected. These receptors originate from a man aged 18 to 29 in good health. Some clones in this sample may be carry-over from other donors' samples.

CDR3 in amino acids: CASSYSSQPSGNTIYF. The DNA for the CDR3 is TGTGCCAGCAGCTACTCCTCCCAGCCTTCTGGAAACACCATATATTTT. The chain couples TRBV7-8 to TRBJ1-3; D unclear. V lost 4 bases, J lost 1 base, and 14 bases lay in between. The CDR3 runs to 16 residues. Germline CDR1 SGHVS, CDR2 FQNEAQ.

This chain uses TRBV11-3 with TRBJ2-5; 8 bases align to TRBD2. The J call is in doubt because the DNA end fits TRBJ2-7 better. From germline, CDR1 is SGHNT and CDR2 YENEEA. The CDR3 loop spans 15 amino acids. CDR3 region: CASSLSSGSSYEQYF. The DNA of the CDR3 is TGTGCCAGCAGCTTATCCAGCGGGAGCTCCTACGAGCAGTACTTC.

V gene TRBV5-1 combines with J gene TRBJ2-3; D remains unclear. With 0 bases removed from V and 2 bases from J, the gap between germline ends came to 10 bases. Looked up from germline, CDR1 is SGHRS and CDR2 is YFSETQ. The CDR3 totals 15 residues. The CDR3 coding sequence is TGCGCCAGCAGCTTGGCCAGGCAGTACACAGATACGCAGTATTTT. It yields the protein CASSLARQYTDTQYF.

This chain joins TRBV12-5 and TRBJ1-2; D is undetermined. The germline V gene has CDR1 LGHNT and CDR2 FRNRAP. This CDR3 contains 17 residues. Trimming removed 1 base at V and 2 bases at J, with 17 bases between. The CDR3, as DNA: TGTGCTAGTGGTTTGGCAGAAGGCAAGGTGGAAAACTATGGCTACACCTTC. It encodes CASGLAEGKVENYGYTF.

The gene calls are TRBV28 and TRBJ2-7, with TRBD2 as a possible D gene (6 bases). The CDR3 has 15 amino acids. The V end lost 5 bases, the J end lost 3 bases, and 17 bases lay between the germline ends. Germline V CDR1 and CDR2: MDHEN, SYDVKM. The CDR3 is CASSAIGTSSYEQYF. DNA of the CDR3: TGTGCCAGCAGTGCTATCGGGACTTCAAGCTACGAGCAGTACTTC.

This rearrangement joins TRBV5-1 to TRBJ2-3; the D gene is possibly TRBD2 (6 bases). V was shortened by 0 bases and J by 2 bases, with 10 bases between the two germline ends. The germline gives CDR1 SGHRS, CDR2 YFSETQ. The CDR3 consists of 15 residues. The CDR3 DNA is TGCGCCAGCAGCTTGGAGCCGGGAGACACAGATACGCAGTATTTT. It translates to CASSLEPGDTDTQYF.

This clone was found once. The chain combines TRBV4-1 with TRBJ1-2; D remains ambiguous. The CDR3 loop spans 16 amino acids. Trimming removed 0 bases from V and 2 bases from J, with 13 bases in between. Germline CDR1 reads MGHRA; CDR2 reads YSYEKL. The CDR3 coding sequence is TGCGCCAGCAGCCAAGATTGGGGTGTAGGGAACTATGGCTACACCTTC. It yields the protein CASSQDWGVGNYGYTF.

The chain employs TRBV2 and TRBJ2-7; possibly TRBD1 or TRBD2 for D (5 bases each). Trimming left V 8 bases short and J 3 bases short, with 11 bases between. CDR3 length equals 12 residues. The germline V gene has CDR1 SNHLY and CDR2 FYNNEI. In DNA form, the CDR3 reads TGTGCCAGCGGCAGGGAGAACTACGAGCAGTACTTC. Amino acid sequence: CASGRENYEQYF.

The rearrangement uses TRBV6-1 and TRBJ2-5; 7 bases match TRBD2. J gave up 5 bases and V 6 bases, and 9 bases lay outside the gene matches. Per germline, CDR1 MNHNS and CDR2 SASEGT. This CDR3 has 14 amino acids. Here the CDR3 DNA reads TGTGCCAGCAGGAGGGACTACCGGGGGGAGACCCAGTACTTC. Translation: CASRRDYRGETQYF.

The chain employs TRBV2 and TRBJ2-7, with TRBD1 identical over 8 bases. The CDR3 is made up of 14 amino acids. Germline assignment: CDR1 SNHLY and CDR2 FYNNEI. V lost 6 bases and J lost 2; bases outside the gene matches: 6. The CDR3 DNA follows: TGTGCCAGCAGAAGGACAGGGCCGACCTACGAGCAGTACTTC. Translation gives CASRRTGPTYEQYF.

The V call is TRBV28, the J call TRBJ1-2; the match to TRBD1 covers 8 bases. The CDR3 is made up of 14 amino acids. Trimming took 7 bases from V and 6 from J; bases not matched to a gene: 10. CDR1 and CDR2 from the germline V gene are MDHEN and SYDVKM. CDR3 in amino acids: CASTTRTGLHGYTF. CDR3 coding DNA: TGTGCCAGCACCACAAGGACAGGGCTACATGGCTACACCTTC.

A note on this clone: The sample carries other DNA sequences with the same CDR3. The V gene is TRBV30, the J gene TRBJ1-3; 7 bases are a match to TRBD1. Germline V gene sequence: CDR1 GTSNPN, CDR2 SVGIG (reference sequence). This CDR3 comprises 13 residues. The V segment lost 8 bases and the J segment 0 bases; nucleotides outside the gene matches: 4. The CDR3 loop reads CARQGHSGNTIYF. The CDR3 region has the DNA TGTGCCCGACAGGGTCACTCTGGAAACACCATATATTTT.

The chain carries TRBV7-9 and TRBJ2-1, with 10 nucleotides matching TRBD1. This CDR3 is built from 16 residues. Germline V gene sequence: CDR1 SEHNR, CDR2 FQNEAQ (reference sequence). Germline trimming cut 5 bases from V and 7 bases from J; bases unmatched to any gene: 11. The CDR3 DNA reads TGTGCCAGCAGCCGATTACGGGACAGGGGTTTGAATGAGCAGTTCTTC. Protein product: CASSRLRDRGLNEQFF.

This chain uses TRBV5-1 with TRBJ1-1, with TRBD1 identical over 9 bases. With V trimmed by 0 bases and J by 8 bases, 5 bases remained unmatched. CDR1 is SGHRS, CDR2 YFSETQ, per germline. This CDR3 has 14 amino acids. CDR3 region: CASSLGSGTGEAFF. CDR3 in DNA: TGCGCCAGCAGCTTGGGTTCTGGGACAGGGGAAGCTTTCTTT.

The chain recombines TRBV28 with TRBJ2-5, with TRBD2 identical over 10 bases. With 3 bases clipped from V and 2 bases from J, the junction kept 6 bases outside the gene matches. This CDR3 region has 16 residues. The germline gives CDR1 MDHEN, CDR2 SYDVKM. CDR3 loop: CASSLRTSGTQETQYF. The CDR3 nucleotides are TGTGCCAGCAGTTTGAGGACTAGCGGTACACAAGAGACCCAGTACTTC.

The sample holds a few counts of this clone. This sequence joins TRBV28 and TRBJ1-5; the D gene is possibly TRBD1 (6 bases). Germline-derived CDR1 and CDR2 are MDHEN and SYDVKM. The CDR3 length is 15 residues. Trimming cost V 3 bases and J 4 bases, with 13 bases left between them. CDR3 in DNA: TGTGCCAGCAGTTTTCCTGACAGGCCTAATCAGCCCCAGCATTTT. Encoded protein: CASSFPDRPNQPQHF.

This sequence joins TRBV27 and TRBJ2-7; 10 bases line up with TRBD2. This CDR3 comprises 15 residues. Germline V lookup: CDR1 MNHEY, CDR2 SMNVEV (reference sequence). V lost 2 bases to trimming and J lost 2 bases; unmatched junction nucleotides: 3. CDR3 amino acids: CASSLEAGGPYEQYF. CDR3 nucleotide sequence: TGTGCCAGCAGTTTAGAAGCGGGAGGGCCCTACGAGCAGTACTTC.

The V gene is TRBV11-3, the J gene TRBJ2-7; D is uncertain. Deletions cut 1 base from V and 2 bases from J, with 15 bases between. Germline V CDR1 and CDR2: SGHNT, YENEEA. There are 16 residues in the CDR3. CDR3 loop: CASSLVWVGPPYEQYF. The CDR3 nucleotides read TGTGCCAGCAGCTTAGTGTGGGTCGGGCCCCCCTACGAGCAGTACTTC. Full variable domain (remainder filled in from reference TRBV11-3 and TRBJ2-7): EAGVVQSPRYKIIEKKQPVAFWCNPISGHNTLYWYLQNLGQGPELLIRYENEEAVDDSQLPKDRFSAERLKGVDSTLKIQPAELGDSAVYLCASSLVWVGPPYEQYFGPGTRLTVT.

Note on this clone: This same CDR3 is encoded by further DNA sequences in the sample. The J gene is TRBJ2-1, the V gene TRBV18, with D possibly TRBD2 on 6 matching bases. This CDR3 is 14 amino acids long. The germline V gene has CDR1 KGHSH and CDR2 LQKENI. V lost 3 bases and J lost 1, with 7 bases in between. The CDR3 is CASSPSGSYNEQFF. The CDR3 DNA reads as TGTGCCAGCTCACCTAGCGGTTCCTACAATGAGCAGTTCTTC.

The gene calls are TRBV9 and TRBJ2-5, with D perhaps matching TRBD2 (6 bases). Germline V lookup: CDR1 SGDLS, CDR2 YYNGEE. There are 14 residues in the CDR3. V lost 4 bases to trimming and J lost 3 bases, with 13 bases between them. CDR3 coding DNA: TGTGCCAGCAGCACCTCCCCGGGGGAAGAGACCCAGTACTTC. This translates into CASSTSPGEETQYF.